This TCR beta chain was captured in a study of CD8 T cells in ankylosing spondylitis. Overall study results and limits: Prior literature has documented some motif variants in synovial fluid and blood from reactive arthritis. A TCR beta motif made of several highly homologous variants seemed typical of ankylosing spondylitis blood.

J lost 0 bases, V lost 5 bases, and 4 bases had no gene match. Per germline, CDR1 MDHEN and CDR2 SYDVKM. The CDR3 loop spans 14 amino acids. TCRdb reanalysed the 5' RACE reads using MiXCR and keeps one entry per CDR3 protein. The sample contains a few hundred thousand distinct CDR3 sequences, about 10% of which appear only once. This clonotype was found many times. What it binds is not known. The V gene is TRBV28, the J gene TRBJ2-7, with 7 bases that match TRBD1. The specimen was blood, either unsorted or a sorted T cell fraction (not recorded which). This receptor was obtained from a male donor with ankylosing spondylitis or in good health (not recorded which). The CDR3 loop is CASSLQGSSYEQYF. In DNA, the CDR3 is TGTGCCAGCAGTCTACAGGGGAGCTCCTACGAGCAGTACTTC.